A few counts support the clone carrying this T cell receptor (beta chain). The treatment: oral pan-JAK inhibitor, 5-10 mg twice daily. cDNA serving as the sequencing template came from extracted, reverse transcribed RNA. Measured with immunoSEQ multiplex PCR; TCRdb has only the in-frame clones, and not every one. Of more than 90,000 clones in the sample, around 55% were seen once. The ends lost 4 bases at V and 3 bases at J; junction bases unmatched: 7. The germline V gene encodes CDR1 GTSNPN and CDR2 SVGIG (reference sequence). This CDR3 has 14 residues. The data stem from a study of CD8+ T cells in alopecia areata.

Sequencing used CD8+ T cells sorted from blood, obtained at week 4, from a patient treated with tofacitinib. The sequence derives from a human donor with alopecia areata. This chain connects TRBV30 to TRBJ2-7; TRBD2 aligns across 9 bases. CDR3 amino acids: CAWTSGAVHYEQYF. Written as DNA, the CDR3 is TGTGCCTGGACTAGCGGGGCAGTTCACTACGAGCAGTACTTC.